This TCR beta chain came from a study of CD8 T cells in ankylosing spondylitis. Overall study results and limits: Significant enrichment of disease-linked clones was reported in matched ankylosing spondylitis synovial fluid. Several highly homologous variants formed a TCR beta motif that appeared characteristic of ankylosing spondylitis blood.

Quantitative molecular-barcoded 5'-RACE generated the TCR beta libraries. TCRdb processed the 5' RACE reads anew with MiXCR; each CDR3 protein has one entry. Seen here are around 890,000 distinct CDR3 sequences, roughly 10% observed once, and the top ten hold less than 0.65%. This clonotype was seen a few times. The antigen remains unidentified. Material for sequencing was blood, either unsorted or a sorted T cell fraction (not recorded which). The clonotype comes from a male donor with ankylosing spondylitis.

CDR3 sequence reads: CASSQSGTNEKLFF. CDR3 nucleotide sequence: TGTGCCAGCTCACAAAGCGGAACTAATGAAAAACTGTTTTTT. V usage is TRBV18 and J usage is TRBJ1-4; D ambiguous. The CDR3 loop spans 14 amino acids. Germline V gives CDR1 KGHSH, CDR2 LQKENI. With 4 bases removed from V and 1 base from J, the gap between germline ends came to 7 bases.